This T cell receptor (beta chain) was sequenced in a study of OX40 agonist ivuxolimab in advanced cancers. Broadly, across the study: Ivuxolimab, which targeted the costimulatory receptor OX40 (CD134), was an agonistic, fully human IgG2 monoclonal antibody. Intravenous ivuxolimab was administered to patients every 2 weeks at six dose levels: 0.01, 0.1, 0.3, 1.5, 3 and 10 mg/kg. Of the approximately 50 dose-escalation patients, hepatocellular carcinoma was present in approximately 20, melanoma in around 15, renal cell carcinoma in 9 and head and neck cancer in 9. In the dose-escalation cohort, roughly 80% of patients were male, and the mean age was approximately 60 years, with a range of roughly 20 to 80. Patients were allowed to have had prior anti-PD-1, anti-PD-L1 or anti-CTLA-4 therapy, and approximately 40% of the dose-escalation patients had been treated with checkpoint inhibitors. Partial responses occurred in three dose-escalation patients, of whom one had hepatocellular carcinoma and two had cutaneous melanoma. Peripheral TCRbeta sequencing aimed to test whether ivuxolimab altered TCR sequence diversity and caused clonal T-cell expansion. The paper describes the monotherapy dose-escalation part (N = 52 patients) of the phase I trial of ivuxolimab. What the study reported, not specific to this receptor: The antigen specificity of the peripheral T cells that underwent clonal expansion was not determined. In the 0.1-3.0 mg/kg groups, partial responders were among the patients with the lowest normalized peripheral clonal expansion, particularly in CD8+ T cells. Low levels of normalized T-cell clonal expansion were also seen in some patients who did not respond. Clonal expansion of both CD4+ and CD8+ blood T cells was observed from baseline to week 6 at doses 0.1 to 3.0 mg/kg. After ivuxolimab, expanded clones were on average more numerous among CD8+ T cells than among CD4+ T cells.

On this clone itself: The antigen it binds to is not known. No base-level quality is on record; no much larger clone is a single base apart.

V ends up 6 bases short and J 2 bases short, with an unmatched junction base count of 9. The germline V gene encodes CDR1 MNHEY and CDR2 SVGAGI. From the cysteine up to the phenylalanine, the CDR3 has a length of 15 residues. Only the CDR3 DNA is retained, 45 bases long and in frame from the first base. To sequence the TCRbeta CDR3 region, genomic DNA was isolated from the sorted cells. The immunoSEQ Assay was used for sequencing of TCRbeta CDR3 regions. Not all clones reach the TCRdb copy of this immuneACCESS table, which keeps in-frame sequences only. Checked studies attribute under half of the gap to unresolved V genes and leave the rest unexplained. The table for this sample lists more than 60,000 clones; around 94% of them were counted only once. The top ten hold about 15% of the sample. The trial excluded patients who had a history of autoimmune disease or were on systemic immunosuppression. Peripheral blood for TCR sequencing was drawn from every dose cohort at baseline, at cycle 4 day 1 and at cycle 7 day 1. The samples were drawn from a first-in-human, open-label, multicenter phase I dose-escalation trial of ivuxolimab. Adults with locally advanced or metastatic melanoma, renal cell carcinoma, hepatocellular carcinoma or head and neck squamous cell carcinoma were enrolled in the trial. Before TCR sequencing, CD4+ T cells and CD8+ T cells were sorted from peripheral blood as separate populations.

The receptor's source is an adult with an advanced solid tumor such as melanoma, head and neck, liver or kidney cancer. The source material was CD4+ or CD8+ T cells sorted from blood, sampled in a trial of the OX40 agonist ivuxolimab. The chain employs TRBV6-5 and TRBJ2-7; 8 junctional bases match TRBD1. The DNA reads TGTGCCAGCAGCCACGACAGGGGAACCCCCTACGAGCAGTACTTC. This is translated as CASSHDRGTPYEQYF.